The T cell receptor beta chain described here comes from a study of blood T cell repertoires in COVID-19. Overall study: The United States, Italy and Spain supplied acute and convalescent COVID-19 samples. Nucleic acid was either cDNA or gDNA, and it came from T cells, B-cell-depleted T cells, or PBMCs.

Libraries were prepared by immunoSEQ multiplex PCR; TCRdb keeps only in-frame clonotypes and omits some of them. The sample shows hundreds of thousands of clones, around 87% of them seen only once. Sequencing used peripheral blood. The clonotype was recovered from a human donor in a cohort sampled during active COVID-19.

CDR3 sequence: CASSRAGESYNEQFF. CDR3 nucleotides: TGTGCCAGCAGTCGAGCGGGAGAGTCCTACAATGAGCAGTTCTTC. The chain has TRBV6-5 and TRBJ2-1, with 8 bases matching TRBD2. Germline CDR1 MNHEY, CDR2 SVGAGI. The V segment lost 5 bases and the J segment 1 base; nucleotides outside the gene matches: 4. The CDR3 runs 15 residues.